A selection of T cell receptor delta chains follows, all from one sample in a study of gamma-delta chains in newborns, infants, children. TCRdb fed the reads into CATT to redo clone calling. The sample records more than 9,000 delta-chain clones, about 9% being singletons. The sequenced material came from blood. The receptors come from a child who was a newborn, infant or young child, either healthy, febrile or measles-vaccinated (not recorded which). Each CDR3 is given with its conserved first and last residue. D genes are given only for firm matches. Size values are once, few and many counts, or a class for expanded clones, and some rows have none.

TRDJ1 | few | TRDV3 | TRDD3 | CARAGGELHTDKLIF | TGTGCCCGAGCTGGGGGGGAGCTCCACACCGATAAACTCATCTTT
TRDJ1 | - | TRDV2 | - | CACDLLLSSGDGGYTDKLIF | TGTGCCTGTGACCTGCTCCTTTCCTCTGGGGATGGCGGATACACCGATAAACTCATCTTT
TRDJ1 | - | TRDV1 | - | CALGENRTFGYDKLIF | TGTGCTCTTGGGGAAAATCGCACTTTTGGATACGATAAACTCATCTTT
TRDJ1 | few | TRAV29/DV5 | - | CAASYMGLYLGTTYTDKLIF | TGTGCAGCAAGCTATATGGGGCTATACTTGGGGACGACGTACACCGATAAACTCATCTTT
TRDJ1 | - | TRDV1 | - | CALGVVLLHTDKLIF | TGTGCTCTTGGGGTCGTCCTTCTCCACACCGATAAACTCATCTTT
TRDJ1 | few | TRDV2 | TRDD3 | CACDTITGGDYTDKLIF | TGTGCCTGCGACACGATTACTGGGGGAGACTACACCGATAAACTCATCTTT
TRDJ3 | few | TRDV2 | TRDD3 | CACDTAGGLSWDTRQMFF | TGTGCCTGTGACACCGCTGGGGGATTATCCTGGGACACCCGACAGATGTTTTTC
TRDJ1 | - | TRDV2 | TRDD3 | CACDTLVLGIRTDKLIF | TGTGCTTGTGACACCCTTGTGTTAGGGATACGCACCGATAAACTCATCTTT
TRDJ1 | few | TRDV1 | - | CALGETDRGPYTDKLIF | TGTGCTCTTGGGGAAACCGATAGGGGCCCGTACACCGATAAACTCATCTTT
TRDJ3 | few | TRDV2 | TRDD3 | CACDTVLGDTPSWDTRQMFF | TGTGCCTGTGACACCGTACTGGGGGATACGCCCTCCTGGGACACCCGACAGATGTTTTTC
TRDJ1 | few | TRDV2 | TRDD3 | CARDKLGDLMDKLIF | TGTGCCCGTGACAAACTGGGGGACCTAATGGATAAACTCATCTTT
TRDJ1 | - | TRDV2 | TRDD3 | CACDFVAPDLGDTFTDKLIF | TGTGCCTGTGACTTCGTAGCTCCTGACCTAGGGGATACATTCACCGATAAACTCATCTTT
TRDJ1 | few | TRDV1 | - | CALGEASSILPWAPIRELIF | TGTGCTCTTGGGGAAGCTTCCTCCATACTTCCCTGGGCCCCAATACGGGAACTCATCTTT
TRDJ1 | - | TRDV2 | TRDD3 | CACDGVGVLGDTIYTDKLIF | TGTGCCTGTGACGGGGTCGGGGTACTGGGGGATACTATCTACACCGATAAACTCATCTTT
TRDJ3 | medium-sized | TRDV2 | - | CACDTGVGASSWDTRQMFF | TGTGCCTGTGACACCGGTGTGGGGGCGAGCTCCTGGGACACCCGACAGATGTTTTTC
TRDJ1 | medium-sized | TRDV2 | TRDD3 | CACDSWGNTDKLIF | TGTGCCTGTGACAGCTGGGGGAACACCGATAAACTCATCTTT
TRDJ1 | few | TRAV29/DV5 | - | CAAVYNDGGRHTDKLIF | TGTGCAGCCGTCTATAACGATGGGGGTCGCCACACCGATAAACTCATCTTT
TRDJ1 | - | TRDV1 | TRDD3 | CALGEPPSHPRGIYTDKLIF | TGTGCTCTTGGGGAACCTCCTTCTCACCCCCGGGGGATCTACACCGATAAACTCATCTTT
TRDJ3 | few | TRDV2 | - | CACDPLTWDTRQMFF | TGTGCCTGTGACCCTTTGACCTGGGACACCCGACAGATGTTTTTC
TRDJ1 | - | TRDV1 | - | CALAPIPYTDKLIF | TGTGCTCTTGCGCCCATCCCGTACACCGATAAACTCATCTTT
TRDJ1 | few | TRDV2 | TRDD3 | CACDRLGGNTADKLIF | TGTGCCTGTGACAGACTGGGGGGTAATACCGCTGATAAACTCATCTTT